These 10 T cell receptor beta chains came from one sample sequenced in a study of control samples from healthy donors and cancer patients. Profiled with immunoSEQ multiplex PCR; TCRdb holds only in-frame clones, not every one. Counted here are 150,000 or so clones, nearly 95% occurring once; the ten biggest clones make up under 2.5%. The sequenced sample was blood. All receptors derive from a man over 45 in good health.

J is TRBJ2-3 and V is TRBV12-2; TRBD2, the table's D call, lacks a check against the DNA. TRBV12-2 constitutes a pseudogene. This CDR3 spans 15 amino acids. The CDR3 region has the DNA TGTGCAAGTCGCTACTTAAGGGAGGTAGCCGATACGCAGTATTTT. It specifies CASRYLREVADTQYF.

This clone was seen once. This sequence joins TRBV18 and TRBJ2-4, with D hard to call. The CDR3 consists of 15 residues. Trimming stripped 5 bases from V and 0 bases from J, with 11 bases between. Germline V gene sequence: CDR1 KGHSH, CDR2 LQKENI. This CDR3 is CASSEQPLAKNIQYF. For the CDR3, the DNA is TGTGCCAGCTCAGAACAGCCCCTAGCCAAAAACATTCAGTACTTC.

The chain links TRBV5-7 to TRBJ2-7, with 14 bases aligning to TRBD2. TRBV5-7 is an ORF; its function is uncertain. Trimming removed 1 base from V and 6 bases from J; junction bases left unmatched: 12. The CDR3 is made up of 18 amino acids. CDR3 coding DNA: TGTGCCAGCAGCTTGAAGTGGAAGGGACTAGCGGGAGTGAGCGAGCAGTACTTC. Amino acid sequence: CASSLKWKGLAGVSEQYF.

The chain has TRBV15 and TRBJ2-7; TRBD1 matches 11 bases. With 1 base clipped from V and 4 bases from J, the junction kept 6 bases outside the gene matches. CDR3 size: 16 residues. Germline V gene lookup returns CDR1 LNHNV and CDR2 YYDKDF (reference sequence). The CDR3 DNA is TGTGCCACCAGCAGAGGCGCCGGACAGGGGGCTTACGAGCAGTACTTC. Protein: CATSRGAGQGAYEQYF.

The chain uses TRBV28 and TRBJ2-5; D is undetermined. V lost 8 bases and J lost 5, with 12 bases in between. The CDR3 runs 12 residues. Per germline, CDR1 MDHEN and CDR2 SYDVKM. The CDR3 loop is CASGRVRETQYF. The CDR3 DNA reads TGTGCCAGCGGACGGGTACGGGAGACCCAGTACTTC. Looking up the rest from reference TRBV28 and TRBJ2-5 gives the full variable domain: DVKVTQSSRYLVKRTGEKVFLECVQDMDHENMFWYRQDPGLGLRLIYFSYDVKMKEKGDIPEGYSVSREKKERFSLILESASTNQTSMYLCASGRVRETQYFGPGTRLLVL.

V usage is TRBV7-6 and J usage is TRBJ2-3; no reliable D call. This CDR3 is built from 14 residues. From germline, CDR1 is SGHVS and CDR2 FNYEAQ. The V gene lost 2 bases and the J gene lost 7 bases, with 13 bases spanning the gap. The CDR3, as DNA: TGTGCCAGCAGCTTAACAGACTTCGACAATACGCAGTATTTT. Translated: CASSLTDFDNTQYF.

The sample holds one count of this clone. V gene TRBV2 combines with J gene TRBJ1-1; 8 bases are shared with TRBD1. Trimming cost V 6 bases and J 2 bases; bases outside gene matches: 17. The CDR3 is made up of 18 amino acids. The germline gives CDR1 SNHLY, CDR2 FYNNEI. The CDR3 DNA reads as TGTGCCAGCAGGAAGGGGCAGGGGGCGCGTGGCCTAAACACTGAAGCTTTCTTT. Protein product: CASRKGQGARGLNTEAFF.

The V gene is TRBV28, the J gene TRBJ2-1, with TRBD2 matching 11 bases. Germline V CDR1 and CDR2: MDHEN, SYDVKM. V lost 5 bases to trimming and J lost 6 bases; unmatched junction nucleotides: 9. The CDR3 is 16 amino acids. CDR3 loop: CASSAPFTSGSNEQFF. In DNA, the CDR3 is TGTGCCAGCAGTGCCCCCTTCACTAGCGGGAGCAATGAGCAGTTCTTC.

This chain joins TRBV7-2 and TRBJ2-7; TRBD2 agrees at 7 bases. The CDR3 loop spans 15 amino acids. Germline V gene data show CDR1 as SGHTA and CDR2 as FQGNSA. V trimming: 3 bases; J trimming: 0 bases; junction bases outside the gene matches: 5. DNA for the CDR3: TGTGCCAGCAGCTTCTCTGGACTAGACTCCTACGAGCAGTACTTC. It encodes CASSFSGLDSYEQYF.

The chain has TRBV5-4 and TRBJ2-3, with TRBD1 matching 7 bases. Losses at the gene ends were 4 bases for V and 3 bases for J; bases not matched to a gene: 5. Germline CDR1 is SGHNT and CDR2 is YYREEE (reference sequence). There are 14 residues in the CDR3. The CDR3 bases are TGTGCCAGCAGCCCAACAGGGGTAACAGATACGCAGTATTTT. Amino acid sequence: CASSPTGVTDTQYF.